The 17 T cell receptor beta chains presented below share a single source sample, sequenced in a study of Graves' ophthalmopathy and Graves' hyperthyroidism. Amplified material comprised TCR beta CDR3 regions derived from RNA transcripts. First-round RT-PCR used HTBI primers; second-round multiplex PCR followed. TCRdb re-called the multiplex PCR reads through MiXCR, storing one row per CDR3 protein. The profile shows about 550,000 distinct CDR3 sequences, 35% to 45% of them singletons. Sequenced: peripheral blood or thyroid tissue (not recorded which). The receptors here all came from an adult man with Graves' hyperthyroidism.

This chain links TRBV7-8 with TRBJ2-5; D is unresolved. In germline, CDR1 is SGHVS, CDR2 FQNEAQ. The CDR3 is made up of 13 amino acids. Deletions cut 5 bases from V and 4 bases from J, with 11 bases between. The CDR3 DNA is TGTGCCAGCAGCGTCGGCACCTCAGAGACCCAGTACTTC. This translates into CASSVGTSETQYF.

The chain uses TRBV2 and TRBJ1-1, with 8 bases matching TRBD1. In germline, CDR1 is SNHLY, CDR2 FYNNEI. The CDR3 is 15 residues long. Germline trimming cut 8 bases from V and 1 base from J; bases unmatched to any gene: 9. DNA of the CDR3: TGTGCCAGCGATAACACAGGGGGAACGAACACTGAAGCTTTCTTT. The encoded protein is CASDNTGGTNTEAFF.

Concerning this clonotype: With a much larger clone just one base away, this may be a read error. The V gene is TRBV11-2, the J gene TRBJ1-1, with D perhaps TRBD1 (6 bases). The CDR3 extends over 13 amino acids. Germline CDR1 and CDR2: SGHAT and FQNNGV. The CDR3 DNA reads TGTGCCAGCAGAACGGGGAGGGGGACTGAAGCTTCCTTT. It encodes CASRTGRGTEASF.

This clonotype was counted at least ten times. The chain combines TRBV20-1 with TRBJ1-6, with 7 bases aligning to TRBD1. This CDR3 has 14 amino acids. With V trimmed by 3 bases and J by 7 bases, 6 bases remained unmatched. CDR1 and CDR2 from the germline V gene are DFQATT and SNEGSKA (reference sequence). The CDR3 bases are TGCAGTGCTAGGTCTCCGGGACAGAATTCACCCCTCCACTTT. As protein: CSARSPGQNSPLHF.

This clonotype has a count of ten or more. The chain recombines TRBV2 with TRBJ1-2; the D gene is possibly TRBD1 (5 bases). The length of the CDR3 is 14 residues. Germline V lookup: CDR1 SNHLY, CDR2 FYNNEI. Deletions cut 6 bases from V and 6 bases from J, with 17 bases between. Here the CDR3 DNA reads TGTGCCAGCAGCTCCACAGGAGGGTGGGATGGCTACACCTTC. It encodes CASSSTGGWDGYTF.

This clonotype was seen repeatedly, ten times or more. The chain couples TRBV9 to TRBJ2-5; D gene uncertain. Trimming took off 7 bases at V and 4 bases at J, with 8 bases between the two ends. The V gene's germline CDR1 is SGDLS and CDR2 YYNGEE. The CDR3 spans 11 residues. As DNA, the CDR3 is TGTGCCAGCCCCCGAGGAGAGACCCAGTACTTC. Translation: CASPRGETQYF. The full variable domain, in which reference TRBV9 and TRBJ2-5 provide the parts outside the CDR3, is DSGVTQTPKHLITATGQRVTLRCSPRSGDLSVYWYQQSLDQGLQFLIQYYNGEERAKGNILERFSAQQFPDLHSELNLSSLELGDSALYFCASPRGETQYFGPGTRLLVL.

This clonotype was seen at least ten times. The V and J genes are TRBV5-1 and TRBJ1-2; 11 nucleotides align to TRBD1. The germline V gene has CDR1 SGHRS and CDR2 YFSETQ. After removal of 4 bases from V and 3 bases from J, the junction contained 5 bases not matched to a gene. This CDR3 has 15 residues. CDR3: CASSRTGGVDYGYTF. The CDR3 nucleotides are TGCGCCAGCAGCAGGACAGGGGGCGTGGACTATGGCTACACCTTC.

The CDR3 region has the DNA TGTGCCAGCAGCCTGCCTACAAACACCGGGGAGCTGTTTTTT. Amino acids: CASSLPTNTGELFF. This chain connects TRBV7-8 to TRBJ2-2; D is uncertain. Trimming stripped 5 bases from V and 2 bases from J, with 9 bases between. Germline V CDR1 and CDR2: SGHVS, FQNEAQ. This CDR3 is 14 amino acids long.

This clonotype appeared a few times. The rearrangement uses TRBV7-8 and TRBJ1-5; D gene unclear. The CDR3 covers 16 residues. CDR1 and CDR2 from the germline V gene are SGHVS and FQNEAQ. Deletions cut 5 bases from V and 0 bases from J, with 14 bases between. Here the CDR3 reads CASSPQTTYSNQPQHF. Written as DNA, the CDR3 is TGTGCCAGCAGCCCACAGACAACATATAGCAATCAGCCCCAGCATTTT.

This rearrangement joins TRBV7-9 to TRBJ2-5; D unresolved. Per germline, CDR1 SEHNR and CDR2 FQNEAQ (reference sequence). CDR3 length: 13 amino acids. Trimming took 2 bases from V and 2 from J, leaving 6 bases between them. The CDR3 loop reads CASSLSGQETQYF. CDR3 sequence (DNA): TGTGCCAGCAGCTTATCTGGACAAGAGACCCAGTACTTC. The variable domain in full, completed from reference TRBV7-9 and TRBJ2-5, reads DTGVSQNPRHKITKRGQNVTFRCDPISEHNRLYWYRQTLGQGPEFLTYFQNEAQLEKSRLLSDRFSAERPKGSFSTLEIQRTEQGDSAMYLCASSLSGQETQYFGPGTRLLVL.

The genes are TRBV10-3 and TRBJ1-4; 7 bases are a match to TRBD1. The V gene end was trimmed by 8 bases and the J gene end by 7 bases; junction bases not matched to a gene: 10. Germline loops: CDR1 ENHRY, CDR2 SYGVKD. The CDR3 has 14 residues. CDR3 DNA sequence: TGTGCCATCGGGGGAGACAGGGAGAGTGAAAAACTGTTTTTT. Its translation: CAIGGDRESEKLFF.

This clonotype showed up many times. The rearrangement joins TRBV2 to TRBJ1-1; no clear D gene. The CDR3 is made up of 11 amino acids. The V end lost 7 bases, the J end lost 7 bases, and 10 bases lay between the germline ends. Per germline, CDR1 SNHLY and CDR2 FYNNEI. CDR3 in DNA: TGTGCCAGCAACGTGGACCTTGAAGCTTTCTTT. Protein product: CASNVDLEAFF.

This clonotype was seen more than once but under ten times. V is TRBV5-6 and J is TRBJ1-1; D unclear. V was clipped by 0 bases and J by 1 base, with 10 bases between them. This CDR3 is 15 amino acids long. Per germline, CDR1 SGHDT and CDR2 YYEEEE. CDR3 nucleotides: TGTGCCAGCAGCTTGGTGTCGGGCTGGAACACTGAAGCTTTCTTT. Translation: CASSLVSGWNTEAFF.

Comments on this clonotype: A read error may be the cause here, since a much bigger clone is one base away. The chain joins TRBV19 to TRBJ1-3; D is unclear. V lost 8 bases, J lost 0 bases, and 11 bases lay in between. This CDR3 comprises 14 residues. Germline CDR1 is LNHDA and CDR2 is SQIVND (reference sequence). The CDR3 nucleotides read TGTGCCAGTGGTCAACAAAGCTCTGGAAACACCATATATTTT. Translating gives CASGQQSSGNTIYF.

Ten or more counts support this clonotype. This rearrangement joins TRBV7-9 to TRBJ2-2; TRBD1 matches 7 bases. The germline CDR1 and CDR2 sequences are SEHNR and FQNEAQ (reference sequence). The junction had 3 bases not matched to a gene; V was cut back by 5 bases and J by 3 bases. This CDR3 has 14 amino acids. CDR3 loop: CASSKGTDTGELFF. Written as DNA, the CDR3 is TGTGCCAGCAGCAAAGGGACAGACACCGGGGAGCTGTTTTTT.

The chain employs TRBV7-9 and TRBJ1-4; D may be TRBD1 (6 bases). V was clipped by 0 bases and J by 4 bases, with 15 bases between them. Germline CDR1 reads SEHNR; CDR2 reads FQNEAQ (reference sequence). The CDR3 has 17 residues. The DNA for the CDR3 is TGTGCCAGCAGCTTAGCGCCCCGGGGGGCTTATAATGAAAAACTGTTTTTT. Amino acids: CASSLAPRGAYNEKLFF.

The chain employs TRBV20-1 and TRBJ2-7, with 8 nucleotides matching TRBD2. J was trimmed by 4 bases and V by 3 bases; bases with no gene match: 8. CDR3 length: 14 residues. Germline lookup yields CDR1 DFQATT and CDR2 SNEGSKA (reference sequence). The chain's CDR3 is CSASTGGDGYEQYF. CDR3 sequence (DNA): TGCAGTGCTAGTACGGGAGGGGACGGTTACGAGCAGTACTTC.